This T cell receptor beta chain was captured in a study of control samples from healthy donors and cancer patients. Per germline, CDR1 MNHNS and CDR2 SASEGT. Trimming removed 2 bases at V and 1 base at J, with 11 bases between. This CDR3 is built from 16 residues. The table came from immunoSEQ multiplex PCR; TCRdb's copy has only in-frame clones and leaves some out. Of some 120,000 clones in the sample, about 92% were seen once. The rearrangement joins TRBV6-1 to TRBJ2-2; no clear D gene. The source is a man at least 80 years old with head and neck cancer. The sequencing input was PBMCs. CDR3 DNA sequence: TGTGCCAGCAGTGAAAGGGTCCGAGGGAACACCGGGGAGCTGTTTTTT. Amino acids: CASSERVRGNTGELFF.